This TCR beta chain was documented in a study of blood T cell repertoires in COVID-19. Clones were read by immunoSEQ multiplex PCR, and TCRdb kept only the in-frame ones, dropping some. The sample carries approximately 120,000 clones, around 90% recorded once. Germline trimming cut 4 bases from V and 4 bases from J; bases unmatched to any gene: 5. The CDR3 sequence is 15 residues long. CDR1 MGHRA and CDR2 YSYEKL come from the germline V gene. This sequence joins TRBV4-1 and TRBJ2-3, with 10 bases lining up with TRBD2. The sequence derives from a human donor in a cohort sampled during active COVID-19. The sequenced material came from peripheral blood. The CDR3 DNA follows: TGCGCCAGCAGCCGCGGGACTAGCGATGCAGATACGCAGTATTTT. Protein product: CASSRGTSDADTQYF.